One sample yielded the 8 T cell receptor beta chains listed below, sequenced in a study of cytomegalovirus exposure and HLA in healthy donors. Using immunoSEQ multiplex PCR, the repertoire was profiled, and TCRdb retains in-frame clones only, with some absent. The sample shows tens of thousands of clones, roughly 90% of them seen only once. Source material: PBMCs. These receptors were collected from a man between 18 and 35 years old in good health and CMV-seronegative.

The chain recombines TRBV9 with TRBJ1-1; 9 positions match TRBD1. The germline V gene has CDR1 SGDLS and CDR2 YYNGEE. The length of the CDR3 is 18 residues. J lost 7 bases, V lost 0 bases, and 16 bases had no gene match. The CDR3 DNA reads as TGTGCCAGCAGCGTAGTAGAGGGACAGGGTAAGGCTCGGGGTGAAGCTTTCTTT. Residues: CASSVVEGQGKARGEAFF.

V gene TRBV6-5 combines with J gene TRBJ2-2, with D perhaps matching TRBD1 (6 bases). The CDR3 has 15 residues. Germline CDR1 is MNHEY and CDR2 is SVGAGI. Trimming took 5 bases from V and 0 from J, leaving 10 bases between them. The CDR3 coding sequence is TGTGCCAGCAGTAGAACAGGGCCGAACACCGGGGAGCTGTTTTTT. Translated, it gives CASSRTGPNTGELFF.

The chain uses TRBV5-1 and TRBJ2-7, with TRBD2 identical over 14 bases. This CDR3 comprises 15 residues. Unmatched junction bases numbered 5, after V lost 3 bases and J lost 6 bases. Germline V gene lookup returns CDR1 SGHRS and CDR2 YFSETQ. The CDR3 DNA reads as TGCGCCAGCAGCTCGGGACTAGCGGGAGTCTTCGAGCAGTACTTC. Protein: CASSSGLAGVFEQYF.

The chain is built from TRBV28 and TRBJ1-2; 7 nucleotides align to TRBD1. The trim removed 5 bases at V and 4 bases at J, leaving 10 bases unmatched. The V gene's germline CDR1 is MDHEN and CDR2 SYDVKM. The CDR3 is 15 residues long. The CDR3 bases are TGTGCCAGCAGTGAACCCGGACAGGTTATCTATGGCTACACCTTC. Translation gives CASSEPGQVIYGYTF.

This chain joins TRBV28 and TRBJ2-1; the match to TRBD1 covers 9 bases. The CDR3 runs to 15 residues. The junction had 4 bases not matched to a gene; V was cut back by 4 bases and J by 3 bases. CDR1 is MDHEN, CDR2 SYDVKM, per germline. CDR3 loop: CASSSRDRVYNEQFF. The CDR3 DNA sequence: TGTGCCAGCAGTTCCCGGGACAGGGTCTACAATGAGCAGTTCTTC.

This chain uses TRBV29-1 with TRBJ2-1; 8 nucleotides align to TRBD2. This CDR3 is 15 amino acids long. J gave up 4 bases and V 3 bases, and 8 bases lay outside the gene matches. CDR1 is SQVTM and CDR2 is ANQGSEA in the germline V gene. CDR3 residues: CSVDSGTIKYNEQFF. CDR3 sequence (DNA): TGCAGCGTTGATAGCGGGACCATAAAATACAATGAGCAGTTCTTC.

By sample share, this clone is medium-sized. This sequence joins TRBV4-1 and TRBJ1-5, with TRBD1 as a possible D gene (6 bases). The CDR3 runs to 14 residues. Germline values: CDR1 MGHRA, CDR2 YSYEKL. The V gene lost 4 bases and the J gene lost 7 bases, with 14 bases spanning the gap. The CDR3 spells CASSPRQVGQPQHF. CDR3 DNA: TGCGCCAGCAGCCCACGACAGGTCGGGCAGCCCCAGCATTTT.

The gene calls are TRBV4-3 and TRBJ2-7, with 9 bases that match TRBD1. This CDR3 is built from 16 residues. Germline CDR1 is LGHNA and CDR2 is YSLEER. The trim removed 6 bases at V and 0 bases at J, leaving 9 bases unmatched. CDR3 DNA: TGCGCCAGCAGTCATACAGGGGGCTTAAGCTCCTACGAGCAGTACTTC. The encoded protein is CASSHTGGLSSYEQYF.